Below are 17 T cell receptor delta chains sequenced from a single sample in a study of gamma-delta chains in newborns, infants, children. TCRdb re-identified clones in the reads via CATT. In the table there are 10,000 to 14,000 delta-chain clones, over 8% of which are singletons. Sequencing was performed on blood. These receptors originate from a child who was a newborn, infant or young child, either healthy, febrile or measles-vaccinated (not recorded which).

This clone has a handful of counts. A junction boundary mismatches the germline segment, possibly from a read error. The rearrangement links TRDV2 to TRDJ1; 9 positions match TRDD3. The CDR3 spans 15 residues. The germline gives CDR1 GEAIGNYY, CDR2 EKD. CDR3 nucleotide sequence: TGTGCCCGTGAGAGGCTAGGGGATACGGCCGATAAACTCATCTTT. This encodes CARERLGDTADKLIF.

The chain recombines TRDV2 with TRDJ1; 12 nucleotides line up with TRDD3. TCRdb records no J gene; here it was assigned by comparing the DNA to germline. With V trimmed by 3 bases and J by 2 bases, 15 bases remained unmatched. Germline CDR1 reads GEAIGNYY; CDR2 reads EKD. CDR3 size: 19 residues. This chain's CDR3 is CACDALGDTVYRGTDKLIF. The CDR3 bases are TGTGCCTGTGACGCTCTGGGGGATACGGTCTACAGAGGGACCGATAAACTCATCTTT.

This clone was seen just once. The V gene is uncalled and the J gene is TRDJ1; the table assigns TRDD3, which was not confirmed against the DNA. The CDR3 totals 16 residues. For the CDR3, the DNA is TGTGCTTGTGACTTGCTGGGGGCCAAGGGGACCGATAAACTCATCTTT. It codes for CACDLLGAKGTDKLIF.

The J gene is TRDJ1, the V gene TRDV2; D may be TRDD3 (6 bases). This CDR3 is 18 amino acids long. Between the trimmed V and J ends, which lost 1 base and 4 bases, there was a span of 24 bases. CDR1 is GEAIGNYY, CDR2 EKD, per germline. Here the CDR3 reads CACDTVGGYSAQGDKLIF. The CDR3 nucleotides read TGTGCCTGTGACACGGTTGGCGGATACTCGGCGCAAGGCGATAAACTCATCTTT.

In regard to this clone: The same CDR3 arises from other DNA sequences in this sample as well. The V call is TRDV2, the J call TRDJ1; TRDD3 matches at 9 bases. Germline V gene data show CDR1 as GEAIGNYY and CDR2 as EKD. Trimming cost V 1 base and J 4 bases; bases outside gene matches: 3. The CDR3 is 14 residues long. The CDR3 sequence is CACDTLGDLDKLIF. Here the CDR3 DNA reads TGTGCCTGTGACACGCTGGGGGATCTCGATAAACTCATCTTT.

CDR3 nucleotides: TGTGCCTGTGACACCGCTGGGGCCTCAGCCCCCCTCTCCTGGGACACCCGACAGATGTTTTTC. Protein product: CACDTAGASAPLSWDTRQMFF. This chain connects TRDV2 to TRDJ3, with D maybe TRDD3 (6 bases). Germline assignment: CDR1 GEAIGNYY and CDR2 EKD. V lost 0 bases and J lost 0, with 20 bases in between. The CDR3 runs 21 residues.

This clone was seen only a few times. The J gene is TRDJ1, the V gene TRDV1; TRDD3 agrees at 11 bases. The CDR3 is 19 residues long. CDR1 TSWWSYY and CDR2 QGS come from the germline V gene. With 0 bases clipped from V and 5 bases from J, the junction kept 14 bases outside the gene matches. CDR3 bases: TGTGCTCTTGGGGAACTATCACTACAGGGGTGGGGGATACGAGATAAACTCATCTTT. Amino acid sequence: CALGELSLQGWGIRDKLIF.

The chain couples TRDV2 to TRDJ1; 13 bases map to TRDD3. The CDR3 spans 18 residues. Losses at the gene ends were 3 bases for V and 2 bases for J; bases not matched to a gene: 11. Germline V gives CDR1 GEAIGNYY, CDR2 EKD. In DNA, the CDR3 is TGTGCCTGTGACTCCCTACTGGGGGATACGCCGCCAACCGATAAACTCATCTTT. Translation gives CACDSLLGDTPPTDKLIF.

The chain joins TRDV2 to TRDJ1; either TRDD2 or TRDD3 may supply D (6 bases each). Per the germline V gene, CDR1 is GEAIGNYY and CDR2 is EKD. This CDR3 comprises 16 residues. V dropped 6 bases and J dropped 0 bases, with 19 bases sitting between them. Here the CDR3 reads CACHSYWDTYTDKLIF. CDR3 nucleotide sequence: TGTGCCTGTCACTCCTACTGGGACACGTACACCGATAAACTCATCTTT.

The table lists this clone with a few counts. This chain joins TRDV2 and TRDJ1, with 8 bases matching TRDD3. This CDR3 has 14 amino acids. CDR1 is GEAIGNYY and CDR2 is EKD in the germline V gene. V was pared by 3 bases and J by 4 bases, with 6 bases of the junction left unmatched. The CDR3 loop is CACDPLGEIDKLIF. CDR3 bases: TGTGCCTGTGACCCCCTGGGGGAAATCGATAAACTCATCTTT.

In its sample, this clone ranks as medium-sized. The chain joins TRDV2 to TRDJ1; 12 bases line up with TRDD3. The CDR3 runs 15 residues. Germline CDR1 GEAIGNYY, CDR2 EKD. J gave up 1 base and V 3 bases, and 2 bases lay outside the gene matches. CDR3 protein: CACDPWGIRTDKLIF. In nucleotides, the CDR3 is TGTGCCTGTGACCCCTGGGGGATACGCACCGATAAACTCATCTTT.

This clone has a handful of counts. The sample contains more than one DNA sequence encoding this CDR3. The CDR3 DNA sequence: TGTGCCTGTGACACCGTTTCATACACCGATAAACTCATCTTT. Translated: CACDTVSYTDKLIF. The J gene is TRDJ1, the V gene TRDV2, with D unclear. In germline, CDR1 is GEAIGNYY, CDR2 EKD. V shed 0 bases and J shed 0 bases, with 7 bases lying between them. The CDR3 loop spans 14 amino acids.

This clone was found a few times. The chain carries TRDV2 and TRDJ1, with D unresolved. Trimming took off 3 bases at V and 3 bases at J, with 16 bases between the two ends. CDR1 and CDR2 (germline): GEAIGNYY, EKD. There are 15 residues in the CDR3. The CDR3 DNA is TGTGCCTGTGACTCCCTGGCTAAAGGGGCCGATAAACTCATCTTT. Translation: CACDSLAKGADKLIF.

The V gene is TRDV2, the J gene TRDJ3, with D possibly being TRDD3 (6 bases). Trimming left V 0 bases short and J 0 bases short, with 14 bases between. Germline CDR1 is GEAIGNYY and CDR2 is EKD. The CDR3 totals 19 residues. Written as DNA, the CDR3 is TGTGCCTGTGACACCGTGGGGGGGAGGAGCTCCTGGGACACCCGACAGATGTTTTTC. This codes for CACDTVGGRSSWDTRQMFF.

This clone was seen only a few times. The chain joins TRDV2 to TRDJ1, with 9 bases lining up with TRDD3. J lost 4 bases, V lost 3 bases, and 11 bases had no gene match. This CDR3 has 16 residues. The germline V gene encodes CDR1 GEAIGNYY and CDR2 EKD. The CDR3 loop reads CACDPLGEAYIDKLIF. CDR3 bases: TGTGCCTGTGACCCACTGGGGGAGGCGTACATCGATAAACTCATCTTT.

By sample share, this clone is medium-sized. The chain is built from TRDV2 and TRDJ1; 11 bases agree with TRDD3. The CDR3 sequence is 17 residues long. V shed 3 bases and J 0 bases; nucleotides not matched to a gene: 8. Germline V gene sequence: CDR1 GEAIGNYY, CDR2 EKD. CDR3: CACDGLGDTRYTDKLIF. The CDR3 DNA follows: TGTGCCTGTGACGGGCTGGGGGATACCCGGTACACCGATAAACTCATCTTT.

The chain uses TRDV2 and TRDJ2; 8 positions agree with TRDD3. Germline CDR1 GEAIGNYY, CDR2 EKD. J lost 0 bases, V lost 0 bases, and 11 bases had no gene match. The CDR3 is 19 residues long. CDR3 sequence reads: CACDTVRDTREALTAQLFF. The CDR3 region has the DNA TGTGCCTGTGACACCGTAAGGGATACGAGGGAAGCTTTGACAGCACAACTCTTCTTT.